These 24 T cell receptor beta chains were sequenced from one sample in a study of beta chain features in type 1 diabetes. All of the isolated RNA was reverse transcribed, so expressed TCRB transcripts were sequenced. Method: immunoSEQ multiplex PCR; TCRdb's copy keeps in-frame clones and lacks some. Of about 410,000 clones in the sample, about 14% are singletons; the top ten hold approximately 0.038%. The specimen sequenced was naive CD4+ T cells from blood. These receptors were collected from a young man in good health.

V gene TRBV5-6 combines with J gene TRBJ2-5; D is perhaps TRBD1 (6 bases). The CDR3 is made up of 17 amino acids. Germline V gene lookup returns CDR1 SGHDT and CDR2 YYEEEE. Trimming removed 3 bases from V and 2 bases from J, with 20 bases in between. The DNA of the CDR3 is TGTGCCAGCAGCTCCGGTCTTTGGTACAGGGAGCAAGAGACCCAGTACTTC. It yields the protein CASSSGLWYREQETQYF.

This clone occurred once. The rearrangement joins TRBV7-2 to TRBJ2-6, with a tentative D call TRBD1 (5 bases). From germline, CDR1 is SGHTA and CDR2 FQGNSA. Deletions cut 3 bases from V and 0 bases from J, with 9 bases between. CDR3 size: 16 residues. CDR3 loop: CASSLTAFSGANVLTF. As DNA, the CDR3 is TGTGCCAGCAGCTTGACAGCATTCTCTGGGGCCAACGTCCTGACTTTC.

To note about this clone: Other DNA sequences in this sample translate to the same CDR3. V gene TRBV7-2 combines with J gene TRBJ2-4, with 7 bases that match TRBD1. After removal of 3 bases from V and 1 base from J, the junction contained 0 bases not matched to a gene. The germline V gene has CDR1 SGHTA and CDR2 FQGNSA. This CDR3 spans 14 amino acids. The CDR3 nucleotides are TGTGCCAGCAGCTTGACAGGGGCCAAAAACATTCAGTACTTC. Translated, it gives CASSLTGAKNIQYF.

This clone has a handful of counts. The CDR3 loop reads CASSPPSLGSDTQYF. The CDR3 bases are TGTGCCAGCTCACCCCCATCCTTAGGATCAGATACGCAGTATTTT. V and J are TRBV18 and TRBJ2-3, with D hard to call. Germline CDR1 and CDR2: KGHSH and LQKENI. Trimming cost V 3 bases and J 4 bases, with 14 bases left between them. The CDR3 runs to 15 residues.

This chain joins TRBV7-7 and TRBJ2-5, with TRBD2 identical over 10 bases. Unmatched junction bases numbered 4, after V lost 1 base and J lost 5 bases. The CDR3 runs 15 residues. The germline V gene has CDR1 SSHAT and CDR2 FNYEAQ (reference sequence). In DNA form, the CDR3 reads TGTGCCAGCAGCTTAGTGGGACTAGCGACCGAGACCCAGTACTTC. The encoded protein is CASSLVGLATETQYF.

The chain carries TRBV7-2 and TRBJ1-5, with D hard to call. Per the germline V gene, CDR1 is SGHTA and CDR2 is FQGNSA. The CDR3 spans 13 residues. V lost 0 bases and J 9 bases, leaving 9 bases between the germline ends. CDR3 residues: CASSLAKVLPQHF. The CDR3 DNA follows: TGTGCCAGCAGCTTAGCGAAGGTGTTGCCCCAGCATTTT.

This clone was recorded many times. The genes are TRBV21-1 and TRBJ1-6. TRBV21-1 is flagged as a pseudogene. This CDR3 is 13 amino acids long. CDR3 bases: TGTGCCAGCAGCAAACGTGGGTATTCACCCCTCCACTTT. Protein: CASSKRGYSPLHF.

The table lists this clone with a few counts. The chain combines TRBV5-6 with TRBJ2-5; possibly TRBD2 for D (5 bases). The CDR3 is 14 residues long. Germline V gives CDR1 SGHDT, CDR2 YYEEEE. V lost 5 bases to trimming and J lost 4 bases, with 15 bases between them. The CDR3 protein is CASRPGESRETQYF. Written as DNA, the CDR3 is TGTGCCAGCAGACCCGGGGAGTCCCGAGAGACCCAGTACTTC.

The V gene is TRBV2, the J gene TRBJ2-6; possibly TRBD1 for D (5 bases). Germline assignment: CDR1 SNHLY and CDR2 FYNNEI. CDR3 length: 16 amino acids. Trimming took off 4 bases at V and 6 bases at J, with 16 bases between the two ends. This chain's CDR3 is CASSAQGLFLANVLTF. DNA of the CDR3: TGTGCCAGCAGTGCTCAGGGCCTTTTCCTGGCCAACGTCCTGACTTTC.

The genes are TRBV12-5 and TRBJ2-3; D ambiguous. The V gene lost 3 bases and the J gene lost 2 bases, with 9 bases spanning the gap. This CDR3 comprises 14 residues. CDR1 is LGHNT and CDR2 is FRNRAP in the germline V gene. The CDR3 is CASGFGTPTDTQYF. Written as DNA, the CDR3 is TGTGCTAGTGGTTTCGGTACCCCCACAGATACGCAGTATTTT. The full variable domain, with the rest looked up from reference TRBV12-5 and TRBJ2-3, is DARVTQTPRHKVTEMGQEVTMRCQPILGHNTVFWYRQTMMQGLELLAYFRNRAPLDDSGMPKDRFSAEMPDATLATLKIQPSEPRDSAVYFCASGFGTPTDTQYFGPGTRLTVL.

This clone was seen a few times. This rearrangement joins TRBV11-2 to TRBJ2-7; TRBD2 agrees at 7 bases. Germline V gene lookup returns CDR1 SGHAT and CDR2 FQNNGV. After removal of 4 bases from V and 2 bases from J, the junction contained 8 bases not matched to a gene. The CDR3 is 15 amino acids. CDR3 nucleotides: TGTGCCAGCAGCTCCCAGGGAGGGTCCCCCTACGAGCAGTACGTC. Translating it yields CASSSQGGSPYEQYV.

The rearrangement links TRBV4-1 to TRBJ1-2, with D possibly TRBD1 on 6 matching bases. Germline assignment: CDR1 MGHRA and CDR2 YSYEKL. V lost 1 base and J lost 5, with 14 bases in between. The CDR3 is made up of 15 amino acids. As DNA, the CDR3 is TGCGCCAGCAGCCAAGGACAGGTCTCCTTTTATGGCTACACCTTC. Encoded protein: CASSQGQVSFYGYTF.

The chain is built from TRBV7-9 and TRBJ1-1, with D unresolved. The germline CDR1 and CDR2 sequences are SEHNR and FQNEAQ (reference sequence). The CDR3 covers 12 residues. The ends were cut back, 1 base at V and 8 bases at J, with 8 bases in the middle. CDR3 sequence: CASSLVLHEAFF. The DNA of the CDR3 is TGTGCCAGCAGCTTAGTCCTCCACGAAGCTTTCTTT.

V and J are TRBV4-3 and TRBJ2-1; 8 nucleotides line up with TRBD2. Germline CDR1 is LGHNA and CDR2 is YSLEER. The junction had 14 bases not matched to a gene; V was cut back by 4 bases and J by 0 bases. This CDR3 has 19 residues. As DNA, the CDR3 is TGCGCCAGCAGCCCCCGTCACCTTCGAGCGGGAGCCTCCTACAATGAGCAGTTCTTC. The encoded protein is CASSPRHLRAGASYNEQFF.

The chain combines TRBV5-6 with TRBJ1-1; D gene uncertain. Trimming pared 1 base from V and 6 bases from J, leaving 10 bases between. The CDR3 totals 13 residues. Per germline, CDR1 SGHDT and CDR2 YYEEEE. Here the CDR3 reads CASSLWGFAEAFF. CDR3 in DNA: TGTGCCAGCAGCTTGTGGGGTTTTGCTGAAGCTTTCTTT.

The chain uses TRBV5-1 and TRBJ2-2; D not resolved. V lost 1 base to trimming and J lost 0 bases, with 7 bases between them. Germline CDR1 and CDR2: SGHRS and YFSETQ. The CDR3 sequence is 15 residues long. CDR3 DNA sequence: TGCGCCAGCAGCTTGACGCGCCCGAACACCGGGGAGCTGTTTTTT. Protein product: CASSLTRPNTGELFF.

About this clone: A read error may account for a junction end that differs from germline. Here the CDR3 reads CKWWGPRRRRSLGDTQYF. The CDR3 nucleotides are TGTAAGTGGTGGGGGCCCCGCAGGCGGCGATCCCTGGGAGATACGCAGTATTTT. The V and J genes are TRBV29-1 and TRBJ2-3; D is perhaps TRBD1 (6 bases). CDR3 length equals 18 residues. The germline gives CDR1 SQVTM, CDR2 ANQGSEA.

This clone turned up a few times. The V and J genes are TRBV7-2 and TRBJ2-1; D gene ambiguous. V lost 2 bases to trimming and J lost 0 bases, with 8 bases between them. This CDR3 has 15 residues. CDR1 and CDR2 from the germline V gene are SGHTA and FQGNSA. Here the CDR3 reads CASSLSMSSYNEQFF. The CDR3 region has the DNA TGTGCCAGCAGCTTATCCATGAGCTCCTACAATGAGCAGTTCTTC.

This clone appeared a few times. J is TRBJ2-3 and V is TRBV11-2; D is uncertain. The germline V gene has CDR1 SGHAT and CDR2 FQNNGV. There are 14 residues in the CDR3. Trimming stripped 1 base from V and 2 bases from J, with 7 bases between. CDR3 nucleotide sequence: TGTGCCAGCAGCTTAGCCTGGTCCACAGATACGCAGTATTTT. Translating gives CASSLAWSTDTQYF.

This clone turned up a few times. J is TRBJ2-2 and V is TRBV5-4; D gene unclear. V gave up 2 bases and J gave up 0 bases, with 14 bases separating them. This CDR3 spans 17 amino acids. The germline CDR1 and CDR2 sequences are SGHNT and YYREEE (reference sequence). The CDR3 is CASSLDSLYANTGELFF. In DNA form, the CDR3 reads TGTGCCAGCAGCTTAGATTCGCTTTACGCGAACACCGGGGAGCTGTTTTTT.

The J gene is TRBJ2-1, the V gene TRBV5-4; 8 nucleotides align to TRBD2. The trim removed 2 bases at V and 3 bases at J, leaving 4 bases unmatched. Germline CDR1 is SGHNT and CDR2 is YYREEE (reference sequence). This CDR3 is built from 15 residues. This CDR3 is CASSLKLADYNEQFF. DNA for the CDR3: TGTGCCAGCAGCTTAAAACTAGCGGACTACAATGAGCAGTTCTTC.

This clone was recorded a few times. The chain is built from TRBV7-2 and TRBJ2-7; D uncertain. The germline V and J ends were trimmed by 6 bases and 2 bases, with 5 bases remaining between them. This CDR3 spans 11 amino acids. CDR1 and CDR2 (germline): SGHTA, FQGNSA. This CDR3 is CASRNTYEQYF. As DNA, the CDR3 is TGTGCCAGCAGGAATACCTACGAGCAGTACTTC. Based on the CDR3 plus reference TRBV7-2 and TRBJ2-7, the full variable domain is GAGVSQSPSNKVTEKGKDVELRCDPISGHTALYWYRQSLGQGLEFLIYFQGNSAPDKSGLPSDRFSAERTGGSVSTLTIQRTQQEDSAVYLCASRNTYEQYFGPGTRLTVT.

The CDR3 spells CASSPPGFRSRSYEQYF. The CDR3 DNA sequence: TGTGCCAGCAGCCCCCCCGGCTTTCGATCTCGCTCCTACGAGCAGTACTTC. This chain joins TRBV7-6 and TRBJ2-7; no clear D. Germline CDR1 SGHVS, CDR2 FNYEAQ. This CDR3 is 17 amino acids long. The V end was cut by 5 bases, the J end by 0 bases, with 20 bases between.

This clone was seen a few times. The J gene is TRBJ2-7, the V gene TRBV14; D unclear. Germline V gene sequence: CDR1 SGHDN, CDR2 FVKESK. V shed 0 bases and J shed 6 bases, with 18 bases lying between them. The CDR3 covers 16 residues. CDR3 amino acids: CASSQEIGSGRSEQYF. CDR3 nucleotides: TGTGCCAGCAGCCAAGAGATAGGTTCTGGTCGCTCCGAGCAGTACTTC.